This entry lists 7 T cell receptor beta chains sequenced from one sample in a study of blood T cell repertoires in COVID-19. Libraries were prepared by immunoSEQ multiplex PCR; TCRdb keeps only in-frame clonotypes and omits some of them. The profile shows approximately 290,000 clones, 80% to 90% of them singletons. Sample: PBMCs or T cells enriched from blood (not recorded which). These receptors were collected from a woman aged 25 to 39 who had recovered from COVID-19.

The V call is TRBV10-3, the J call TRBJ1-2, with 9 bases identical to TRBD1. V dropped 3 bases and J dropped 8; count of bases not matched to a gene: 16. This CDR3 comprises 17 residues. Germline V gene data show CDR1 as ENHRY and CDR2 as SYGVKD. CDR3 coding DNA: TGTGCCATCAGTGAAGGACAGGGGCTACTATCTATATTCGGCTACACCTTC. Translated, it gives CAISEGQGLLSIFGYTF.

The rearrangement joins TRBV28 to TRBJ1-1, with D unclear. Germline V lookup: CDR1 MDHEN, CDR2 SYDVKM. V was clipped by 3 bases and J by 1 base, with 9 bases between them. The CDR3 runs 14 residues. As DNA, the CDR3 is TGTGCCAGCAGTTTCTGGCACAAGAACACTGAAGCTTTCTTT. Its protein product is CASSFWHKNTEAFF.

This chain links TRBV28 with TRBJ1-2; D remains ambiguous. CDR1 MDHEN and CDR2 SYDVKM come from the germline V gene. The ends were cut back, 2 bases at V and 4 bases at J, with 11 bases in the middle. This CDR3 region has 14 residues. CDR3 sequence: CASSLAYPPYGYTF. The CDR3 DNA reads TGTGCCAGCAGTTTAGCCTATCCTCCCTATGGCTACACCTTC.

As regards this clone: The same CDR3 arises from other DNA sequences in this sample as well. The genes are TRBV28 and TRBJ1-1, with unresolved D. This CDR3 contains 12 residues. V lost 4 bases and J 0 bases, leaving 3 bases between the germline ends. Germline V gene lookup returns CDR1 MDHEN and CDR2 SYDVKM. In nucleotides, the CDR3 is TGTGCCAGCAGTTCAGTGAACACTGAAGCTTTCTTT. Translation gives CASSSVNTEAFF.

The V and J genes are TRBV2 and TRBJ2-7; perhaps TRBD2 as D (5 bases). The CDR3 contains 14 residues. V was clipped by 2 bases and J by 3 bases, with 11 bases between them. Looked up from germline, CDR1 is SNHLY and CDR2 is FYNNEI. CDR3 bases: TGTGCCAGCAGTGAACGGGTGGGAGTCTACGAGCAGTACTTC. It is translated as CASSERVGVYEQYF. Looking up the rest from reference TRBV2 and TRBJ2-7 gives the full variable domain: EPEVTQTPSHQVTQMGQEVILRCVPISNHLYFYWYRQILGQKVEFLVSFYNNEISEKSEIFDDQFSVERPDGSNFTLKIRSTKLEDSAMYFCASSERVGVYEQYFGPGTRLTVT.

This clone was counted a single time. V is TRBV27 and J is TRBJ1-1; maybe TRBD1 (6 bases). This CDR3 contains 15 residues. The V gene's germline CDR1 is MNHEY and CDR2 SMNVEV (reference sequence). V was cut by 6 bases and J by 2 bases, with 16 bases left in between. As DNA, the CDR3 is TGTGCCAGCAGACCCAACAGGGTTGTCAACACTGAAGCTTTCTTT. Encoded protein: CASRPNRVVNTEAFF.

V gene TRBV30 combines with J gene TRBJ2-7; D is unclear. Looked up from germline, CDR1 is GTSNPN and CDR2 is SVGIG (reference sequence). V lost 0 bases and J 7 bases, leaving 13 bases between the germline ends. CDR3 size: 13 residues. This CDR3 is CAWSVPLPREQYF. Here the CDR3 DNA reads TGTGCCTGGAGTGTCCCCCTCCCTCGGGAGCAGTACTTC.